A selection of T cell receptor beta chains follows, all from one sample in a study of T cell changes during pregnancy in multiple sclerosis. This table comes from immunoSEQ multiplex PCR, and its TCRdb copy is limited to in-frame clones, with some not included. The profile shows around 70,000 clones, roughly 90% of them singletons. The starting material was peripheral blood, obtained in the first trimester of pregnancy. The source is a female donor in good health, enrolled as a control in a pregnancy study. Each CDR3 is given with its conserved first and last residue. Fields, in order: D gene, V gene, clone size, J gene, CDR3 DNA, CDR3 protein. The D gene is left open where the match is weak. The listing skips clone size in some rows; elsewhere it reads once, few, many or a size class.

d_call: .
v_call: TRBV28
clone_size: .
j_call: TRBJ1-5
cdr3_nt: TGTGCCACCGGGACAACTAGCAATCAGCCCCAGCATTTT
cdr3_aa: CATGTTSNQPQHF

d_call: .
v_call: TRBV2
clone_size: .
j_call: TRBJ2-7
cdr3_nt: TGTGCCAGCAGTGATGGAGTCAGTACCTACGAGCAGTACTTC
cdr3_aa: CASSDGVSTYEQYF

d_call: TRBD1
v_call: TRBV4-1
clone_size: .
j_call: TRBJ1-1
cdr3_nt: TGCGCCAGCAGCCACCGACAGGGGGAGAGAGAAGCTTTCTTT
cdr3_aa: CASSHRQGEREAFF

d_call: TRBD2
v_call: TRBV11-2
clone_size: .
j_call: TRBJ2-7
cdr3_nt: TGTGCCAGCAACCCACATTCCGGGAGGAACTCCTACGAGCAGTACTTC
cdr3_aa: CASNPHSGRNSYEQYF

d_call: TRBD1
v_call: TRBV19
clone_size: .
j_call: TRBJ1-5
cdr3_nt: TGTGCCAGTAGTGCACTAGGGGGCGCGTCCAATCAGCCCCAGCATTTT
cdr3_aa: CASSALGGASNQPQHF

d_call: .
v_call: TRBV2
clone_size: .
j_call: TRBJ2-7
cdr3_nt: TGTGCCAGCAGTGAGGAGAGATACGAGCAGTACTTC
cdr3_aa: CASSEERYEQYF

d_call: TRBD2
v_call: TRBV27
clone_size: .
j_call: TRBJ2-7
cdr3_nt: TGTGCCAGCAGTTTAAGGCGGGGGACCTACGAGCAGTACTTC
cdr3_aa: CASSLRRGTYEQYF

d_call: TRBD1
v_call: TRBV6-5
clone_size: .
j_call: TRBJ1-2
cdr3_nt: TGTGCCAGCAGTTACCGGCAGGGGGTTGATGGCTACACCTTC
cdr3_aa: CASSYRQGVDGYTF

d_call: TRBD2
v_call: TRBV6-4
clone_size: .
j_call: TRBJ2-2
cdr3_nt: TGTGCCAGCAAAGTAGTTGCGGGAGTCACCGGGGAGCTGTTTTTT
cdr3_aa: CASKVVAGVTGELFF

d_call: TRBD1
v_call: TRBV28
clone_size: once
j_call: TRBJ2-7
cdr3_nt: TGTGCCAGCAGTTCCCCGGGACAGGGCTACGAGCAGTACTTC
cdr3_aa: CASSSPGQGYEQYF

d_call: TRBD1
v_call: TRBV11-3
clone_size: .
j_call: TRBJ2-7
cdr3_nt: TGTGCCAGCAGCACCCGGACAGGCCTCGAGCAGTACTTC
cdr3_aa: CASSTRTGLEQYF

d_call: TRBD1
v_call: TRBV19
clone_size: once
j_call: TRBJ2-5
cdr3_nt: TGTGCCAGTAGTGGTCCTCGACAGGGGGATGGAGAGACCCAGTACTTC
cdr3_aa: CASSGPRQGDGETQYF

d_call: .
v_call: TRBV5-1
clone_size: .
j_call: TRBJ2-6
cdr3_nt: TGCGCCAGCAGCTCAGGGTACTCTGGGGCCAACGTCCTGACTTTC
cdr3_aa: CASSSGYSGANVLTF

d_call: .
v_call: TRBV12-5
clone_size: .
j_call: TRBJ1-2
cdr3_nt: TGTGCTAGTGGTTTGGTAGACACGGAGGAGGGCTACACCTTC
cdr3_aa: CASGLVDTEEGYTF

d_call: TRBD1
v_call: TRBV7-9
clone_size: .
j_call: TRBJ2-5
cdr3_nt: TGTGCCAGCAGCCCCGAGACAGGGGGCTGGGAGACCCAGTACTTC
cdr3_aa: CASSPETGGWETQYF

d_call: TRBD2
v_call: TRBV5-6
clone_size: .
j_call: TRBJ2-7
cdr3_nt: TGTGCCAGCAGCCCTAGCGGGGGATTCTACGAGCAGTACTTC
cdr3_aa: CASSPSGGFYEQYF

d_call: .
v_call: TRBV19
clone_size: .
j_call: TRBJ1-5
cdr3_nt: TGTGCCAGTAGTATCCCGGGGCCCCAGCATTTT
cdr3_aa: CASSIPGPQHF

d_call: .
v_call: TRBV2
clone_size: .
j_call: TRBJ2-5
cdr3_nt: TGTGCCAGCCTAGACTCGAAAGAGACCCAGTACTTC
cdr3_aa: CASLDSKETQYF

d_call: TRBD2
v_call: TRBV9
clone_size: .
j_call: TRBJ2-1
cdr3_nt: TGTGCCAGCAGCGTAGGGGGACTAGCGGGAGGTGAGCAGTTCTTC
cdr3_aa: CASSVGGLAGGEQFF

d_call: .
v_call: TRBV6-5
clone_size: .
j_call: TRBJ1-2
cdr3_nt: TGTGCCAGCAGTTATGCGGGTGCGGTAGGCTACACCTTC
cdr3_aa: CASSYAGAVGYTF

d_call: .
v_call: TRBV28
clone_size: .
j_call: TRBJ1-5
cdr3_nt: TGTGCCAGTCGACCTCAGGGTAATCAGCCCCAGCATTTT
cdr3_aa: CASRPQGNQPQHF

d_call: TRBD2
v_call: TRBV28
clone_size: .
j_call: TRBJ2-2
cdr3_nt: TGTGCCAGCAGTTTAGAAGGGCGGGGGGCCACCGGGGAGCTGTTTTTT
cdr3_aa: CASSLEGRGATGELFF

d_call: .
v_call: TRBV7-9
clone_size: once
j_call: TRBJ2-7
cdr3_nt: TGTGCCAGCAGCTTAGACTATTTCTCCTACGAGCAGTACTTC
cdr3_aa: CASSLDYFSYEQYF

d_call: TRBD2
v_call: TRBV9
clone_size: .
j_call: TRBJ2-2
cdr3_nt: TGTGCCAGCAGCGTAGCTCCGCGGGAGCCCGGGGAGCTGTTTTTT
cdr3_aa: CASSVAPREPGELFF

d_call: .
v_call: TRBV10-3
clone_size: .
j_call: TRBJ2-3
cdr3_nt: TGTGCCATCAGTGAGTCAGAGTCTAGCACAGATACGCAGTATTTT
cdr3_aa: CAISESESSTDTQYF

d_call: .
v_call: TRBV6-5
clone_size: .
j_call: TRBJ2-7
cdr3_nt: TGTGCCAGCAGGCCCCCAGGGGGGATAGCCTTTGAGCAGTACTTC
cdr3_aa: CASRPPGGIAFEQYF

d_call: .
v_call: TRBV19
clone_size: .
j_call: TRBJ1-3
cdr3_nt: TGTGCCAGTAGTGCTAACGGGTTAGCGGCTGGAAACACCATATATTTT
cdr3_aa: CASSANGLAAGNTIYF

d_call: .
v_call: TRBV7-2
clone_size: .
j_call: TRBJ2-7
cdr3_nt: TGTGCCAGCAGCTTCTCTGTGGGGCTCGAGCAGTACTTC
cdr3_aa: CASSFSVGLEQYF

d_call: TRBD1
v_call: TRBV27
clone_size: .
j_call: TRBJ1-2
cdr3_nt: TGTGCCAGCAGGCCGGGACAGAACTATGGCTACACCTTC
cdr3_aa: CASRPGQNYGYTF

d_call: .
v_call: TRBV10-3
clone_size: .
j_call: TRBJ2-2
cdr3_nt: TGTGCCATCAGTGAATCGTCCAGGGAGAACACCGGGGAGCTGTTTTTT
cdr3_aa: CAISESSRENTGELFF

d_call: TRBD1
v_call: TRBV7-2
clone_size: .
j_call: TRBJ1-1
cdr3_nt: TGTGCCAGCAGCTTAGGGTCCGGGACAGGGCGCGTAGCTTTCTTT
cdr3_aa: CASSLGSGTGRVAFF

d_call: .
v_call: TRBV11-2
clone_size: .
j_call: TRBJ2-7
cdr3_nt: TGTGCCAGCAGCTTACAACTAGACACCTACGAGCAGTACTTC
cdr3_aa: CASSLQLDTYEQYF

d_call: .
v_call: TRBV4-2
clone_size: .
j_call: TRBJ2-5
cdr3_nt: TGTGCCAGCAGCCAGACATGGGCGGACACGGAGACCCAGTACTTC
cdr3_aa: CASSQTWADTETQYF

d_call: .
v_call: TRBV21-1
clone_size: .
j_call: TRBJ2-7
cdr3_nt: TGTGCCAGCAGCAAAGGAGAGGATTTCGCTTACGAGCAGTACTTC
cdr3_aa: CASSKGEDFAYEQYF

d_call: TRBD1
v_call: TRBV4-2
clone_size: .
j_call: TRBJ1-1
cdr3_nt: TGTGCCAGCAGCCAAGAACAGGGGGGACTAGCATTAGCTTTCTTT
cdr3_aa: CASSQEQGGLALAFF

d_call: .
v_call: TRBV3-1/TRBV3-2
clone_size: .
j_call: TRBJ2-7
cdr3_nt: TGTGCCAGCAGCCTGCGCCACTTC
cdr3_aa: CASSLRHF

d_call: TRBD2
v_call: TRBV28
clone_size: .
j_call: TRBJ2-1
cdr3_nt: TGTGCCAGCAGTTACAACCCGGGACTAGCCCTTAATGAGCAGTTCTTC
cdr3_aa: CASSYNPGLALNEQFF

d_call: TRBD2
v_call: TRBV13
clone_size: .
j_call: TRBJ2-1
cdr3_nt: TGTGCCAGCAGCTCCGGACTAGCGAGTTTCAATGAGCAGTTCTTC
cdr3_aa: CASSSGLASFNEQFF

d_call: .
v_call: TRBV5-6
clone_size: .
j_call: TRBJ1-4
cdr3_nt: TGTGCCAGCAGCTTGTGGGGGCTCGCTGCAACTAATGAAAAACTGTTTTTT
cdr3_aa: CASSLWGLAATNEKLFF

d_call: .
v_call: TRBV5-1
clone_size: .
j_call: TRBJ2-3
cdr3_nt: TGCGCCAGCAGCTTGGCAGGGGTGAGCACAGATACGCAGTATTTT
cdr3_aa: CASSLAGVSTDTQYF

d_call: .
v_call: TRBV6-5
clone_size: .
j_call: TRBJ2-7
cdr3_nt: TGTGCCAGCAGTTACTCCAGGTTCTACGAGCAGTACTTC
cdr3_aa: CASSYSRFYEQYF

d_call: TRBD1
v_call: TRBV7-2
clone_size: .
j_call: TRBJ2-2
cdr3_nt: TGTGCCAGCAGCTTGACAGGGGGCCAGGCCGGGGAGCTGTTTTTT
cdr3_aa: CASSLTGGQAGELFF